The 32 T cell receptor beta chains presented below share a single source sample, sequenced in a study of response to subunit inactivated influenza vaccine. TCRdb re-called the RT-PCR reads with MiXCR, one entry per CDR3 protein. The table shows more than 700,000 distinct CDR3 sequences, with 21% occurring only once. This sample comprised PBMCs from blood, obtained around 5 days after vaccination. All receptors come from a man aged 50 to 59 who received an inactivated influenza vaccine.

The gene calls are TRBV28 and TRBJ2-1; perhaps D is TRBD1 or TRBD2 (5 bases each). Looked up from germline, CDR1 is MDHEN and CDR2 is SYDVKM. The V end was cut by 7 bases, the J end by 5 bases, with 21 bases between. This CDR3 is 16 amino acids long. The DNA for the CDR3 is TGTGCCAGCATCCCCTCGTCCGGGACCAGAAACAATGAGCAGTTCTTC. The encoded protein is CASIPSSGTRNNEQFF.

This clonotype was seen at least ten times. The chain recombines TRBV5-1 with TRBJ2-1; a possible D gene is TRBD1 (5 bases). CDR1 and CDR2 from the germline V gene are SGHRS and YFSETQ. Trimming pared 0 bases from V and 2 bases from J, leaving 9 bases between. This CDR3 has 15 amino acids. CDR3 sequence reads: CASSLVGEPYNEQFF. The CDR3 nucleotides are TGCGCCAGCAGCTTGGTAGGGGAACCCTACAATGAGCAGTTCTTC.

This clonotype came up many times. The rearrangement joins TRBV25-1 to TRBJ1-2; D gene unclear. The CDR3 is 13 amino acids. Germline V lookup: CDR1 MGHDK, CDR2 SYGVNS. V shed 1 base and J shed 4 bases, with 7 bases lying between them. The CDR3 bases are TGTGCCAGCAGTGAATCAACATCCTATGGCTACACCTTC. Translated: CASSESTSYGYTF.

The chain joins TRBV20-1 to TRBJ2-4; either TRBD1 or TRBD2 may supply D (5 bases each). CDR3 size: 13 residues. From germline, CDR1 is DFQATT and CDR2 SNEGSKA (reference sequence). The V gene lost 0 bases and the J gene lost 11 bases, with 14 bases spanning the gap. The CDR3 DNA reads TGCAGTGCTAGAGATGGGGACCACTCGCTTCAGTACTTC. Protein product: CSARDGDHSLQYF.

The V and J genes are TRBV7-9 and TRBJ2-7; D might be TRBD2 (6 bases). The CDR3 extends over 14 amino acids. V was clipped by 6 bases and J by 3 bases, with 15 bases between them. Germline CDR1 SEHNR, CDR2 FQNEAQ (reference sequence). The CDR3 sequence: CASSRAGRGYEQYF. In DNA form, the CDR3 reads TGTGCCAGCAGTCGCGCGGGAAGGGGCTACGAGCAGTACTTC.

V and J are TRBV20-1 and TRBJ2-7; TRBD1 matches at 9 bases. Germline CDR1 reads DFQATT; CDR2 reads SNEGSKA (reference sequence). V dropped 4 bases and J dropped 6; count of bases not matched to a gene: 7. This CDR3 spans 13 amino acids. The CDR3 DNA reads TGCAGTGCTAAACGGACAGGGGTAGTCGAGCAGTACTTC. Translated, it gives CSAKRTGVVEQYF.

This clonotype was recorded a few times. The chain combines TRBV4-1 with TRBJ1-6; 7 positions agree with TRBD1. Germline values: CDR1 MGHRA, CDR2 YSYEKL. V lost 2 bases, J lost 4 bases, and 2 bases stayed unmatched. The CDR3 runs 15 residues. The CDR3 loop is CASSQTGVYNSPLHF. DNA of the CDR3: TGCGCCAGCAGCCAAACAGGGGTTTATAATTCACCCCTCCACTTT.

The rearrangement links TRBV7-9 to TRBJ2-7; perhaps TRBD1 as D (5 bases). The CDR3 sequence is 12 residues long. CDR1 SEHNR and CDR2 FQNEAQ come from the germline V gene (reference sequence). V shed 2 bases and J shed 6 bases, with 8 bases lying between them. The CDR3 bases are TGTGCCAGCAGCTTAATTGGGGCCGAGCAGTACTTC. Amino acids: CASSLIGAEQYF.

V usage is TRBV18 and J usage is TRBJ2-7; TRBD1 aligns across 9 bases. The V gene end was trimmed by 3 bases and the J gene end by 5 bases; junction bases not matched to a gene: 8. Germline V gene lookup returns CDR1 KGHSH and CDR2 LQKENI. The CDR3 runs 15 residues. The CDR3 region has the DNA TGTGCCAGCTCACCCCCGGGACAGGGTGGCCACGAGCAGTACTTC. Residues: CASSPPGQGGHEQYF.

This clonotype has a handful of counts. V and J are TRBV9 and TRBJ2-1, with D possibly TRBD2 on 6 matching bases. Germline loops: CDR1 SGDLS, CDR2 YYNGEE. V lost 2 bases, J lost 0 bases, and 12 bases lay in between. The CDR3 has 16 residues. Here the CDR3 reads CASSVSGVSSYNEQFF. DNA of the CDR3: TGTGCCAGCAGCGTCTCGGGGGTGAGCTCCTACAATGAGCAGTTCTTC.

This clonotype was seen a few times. CDR3 sequence (DNA): TGTGCCAGCAGTTTCAGCGGGAGCCCAGATACGCAGTATTTT. Protein product: CASSFSGSPDTQYF. The rearrangement links TRBV12-3 or TRBV12-4 to TRBJ2-3; the match to TRBD2 covers 8 bases. The J segment lost 4 bases and the V segment lost 3 bases, leaving 3 bases of the junction unmatched. CDR3 length: 14 residues.

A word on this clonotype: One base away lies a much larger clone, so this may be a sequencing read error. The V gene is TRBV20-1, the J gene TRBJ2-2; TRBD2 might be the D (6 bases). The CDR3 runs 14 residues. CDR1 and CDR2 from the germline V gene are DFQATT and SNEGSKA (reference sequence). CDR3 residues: CSGRDFANTGEPFF. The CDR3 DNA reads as TGCAGTGGGAGGGACTTCGCGAACACCGGGGAGCCGTTTTTT.

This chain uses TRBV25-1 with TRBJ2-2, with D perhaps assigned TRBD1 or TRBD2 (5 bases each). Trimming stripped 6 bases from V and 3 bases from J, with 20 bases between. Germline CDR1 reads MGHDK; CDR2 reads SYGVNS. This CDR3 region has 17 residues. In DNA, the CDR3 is TGTGCCAGCAGCCTCCGGGACGGACTGTTGGACACCGGGGAGCTGTTTTTT. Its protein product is CASSLRDGLLDTGELFF. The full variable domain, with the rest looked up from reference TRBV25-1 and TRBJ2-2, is EADIYQTPRYLVIGTGKKITLECSQTMGHDKMYWYQQDPGMELHLIHYSYGVNSTEKGDLSSESTVSRIRTEHFPLTLESARPSHTSQYLCASSLRDGLLDTGELFFGEGSRLTVL.

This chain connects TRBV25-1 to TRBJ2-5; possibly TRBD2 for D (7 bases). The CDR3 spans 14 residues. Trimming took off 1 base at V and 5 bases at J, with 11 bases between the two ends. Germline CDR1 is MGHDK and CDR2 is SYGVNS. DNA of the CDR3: TGTGCCAGCAGTGAATGGGGGGGGGCCGAGACCCAGTACTTC. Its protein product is CASSEWGGAETQYF.

CDR3 residues: CASSLYLASTDTQYF. In DNA, the CDR3 is TGTGCCAGCAGTTTATATCTGGCTAGCACAGATACGCAGTATTTT. This chain connects TRBV12-3 or TRBV12-4 to TRBJ2-3; D gene ambiguous. The CDR3 spans 15 residues. Between the trimmed V and J ends, which lost 2 bases and 0 bases, there was a span of 9 bases.

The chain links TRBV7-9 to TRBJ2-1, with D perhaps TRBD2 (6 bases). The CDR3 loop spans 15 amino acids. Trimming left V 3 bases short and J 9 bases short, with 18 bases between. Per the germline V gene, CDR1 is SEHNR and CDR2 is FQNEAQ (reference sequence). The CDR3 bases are TGTGCCAGCAGCTTTGGAGGGGACGCGGGTAGTGAGCAGTTCTTC. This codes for CASSFGGDAGSEQFF.

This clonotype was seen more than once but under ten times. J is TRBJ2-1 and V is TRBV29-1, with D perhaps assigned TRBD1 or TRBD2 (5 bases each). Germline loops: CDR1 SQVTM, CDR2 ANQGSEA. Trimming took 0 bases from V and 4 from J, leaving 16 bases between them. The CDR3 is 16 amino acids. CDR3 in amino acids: CSVEEVGTGHYNEQFF. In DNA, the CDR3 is TGCAGCGTTGAAGAGGTCGGGACGGGGCATTACAATGAGCAGTTCTTC.

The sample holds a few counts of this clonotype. Written as DNA, the CDR3 is TGTGCCAGCAGCCCGACTAGTCTAGTCGTCGATGAGCAGTTCTTC. It specifies CASSPTSLVVDEQFF. The gene calls are TRBV7-9 and TRBJ2-1; maybe TRBD2 (6 bases). This CDR3 has 15 residues. V lost 5 bases to trimming and J lost 8 bases, with 19 bases between them. Looked up from germline, CDR1 is SEHNR and CDR2 is FQNEAQ (reference sequence).

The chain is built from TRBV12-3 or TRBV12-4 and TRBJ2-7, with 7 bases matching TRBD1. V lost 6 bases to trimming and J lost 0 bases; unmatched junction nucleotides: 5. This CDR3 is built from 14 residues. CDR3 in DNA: TGTGCCAGCAGCCGGGACAGCGGCTCCTACGAGCAGTACTTC. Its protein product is CASSRDSGSYEQYF.

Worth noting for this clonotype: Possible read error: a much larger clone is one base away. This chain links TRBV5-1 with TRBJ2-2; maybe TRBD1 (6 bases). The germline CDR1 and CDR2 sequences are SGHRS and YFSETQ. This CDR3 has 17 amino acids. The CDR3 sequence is CASSLAYGGTNTGKLFF. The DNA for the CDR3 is TGCGCCAGCAGCTTGGCCTATGGGGGCACGAACACCGGGAAGCTGTTTTTT.

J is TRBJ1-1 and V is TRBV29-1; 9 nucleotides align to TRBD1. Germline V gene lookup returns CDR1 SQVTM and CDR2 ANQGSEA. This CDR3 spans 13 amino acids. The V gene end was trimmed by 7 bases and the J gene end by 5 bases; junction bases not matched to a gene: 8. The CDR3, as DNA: TGCAGCGCTGTGGGACAGGGAAAAACTGAAGCTTTCTTT. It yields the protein CSAVGQGKTEAFF.

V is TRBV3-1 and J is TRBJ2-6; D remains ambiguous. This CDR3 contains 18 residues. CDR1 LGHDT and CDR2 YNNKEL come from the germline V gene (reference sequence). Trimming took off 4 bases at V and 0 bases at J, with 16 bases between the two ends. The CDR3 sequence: CASSPTTDIRSGANVLTF. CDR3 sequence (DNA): TGTGCCAGCAGCCCAACCACCGATATTCGCTCTGGGGCCAACGTCCTGACTTTC.

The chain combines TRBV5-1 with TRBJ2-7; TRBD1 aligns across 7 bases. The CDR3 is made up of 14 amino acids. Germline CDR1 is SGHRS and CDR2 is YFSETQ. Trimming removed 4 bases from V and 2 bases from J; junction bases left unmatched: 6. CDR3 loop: CASSADGTAYEQYF. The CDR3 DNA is TGCGCCAGCAGCGCAGACGGGACAGCCTACGAGCAGTACTTC.

DNA for the CDR3: TGCAGTGCTAGACCATTCCCGGGCAGGGGGCAAGAGACCCAGTACTTC. Protein product: CSARPFPGRGQETQYF. The chain recombines TRBV20-1 with TRBJ2-5; 7 nucleotides align to TRBD1. V shed 2 bases and J 2 bases; nucleotides not matched to a gene: 11. The CDR3 has 16 amino acids. The germline V gene encodes CDR1 DFQATT and CDR2 SNEGSKA (reference sequence).

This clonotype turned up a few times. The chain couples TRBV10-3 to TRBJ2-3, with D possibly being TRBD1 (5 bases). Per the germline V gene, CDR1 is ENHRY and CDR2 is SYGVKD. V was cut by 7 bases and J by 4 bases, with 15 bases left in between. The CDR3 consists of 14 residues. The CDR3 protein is CAITQGKNADTQYF. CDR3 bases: TGTGCCATCACTCAGGGTAAAAACGCAGATACGCAGTATTTT.

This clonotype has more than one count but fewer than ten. CDR3 nucleotides: TGCAGTGCTAAAGCGGGACGGAATGAGCAGTTCTTC. It encodes CSAKAGRNEQFF. This chain uses TRBV20-1 with TRBJ2-1; 7 nucleotides align to TRBD2. Trimming removed 4 bases from V and 7 bases from J; junction bases left unmatched: 4. The CDR3 extends over 12 amino acids. Germline V lookup: CDR1 DFQATT, CDR2 SNEGSKA (reference sequence).

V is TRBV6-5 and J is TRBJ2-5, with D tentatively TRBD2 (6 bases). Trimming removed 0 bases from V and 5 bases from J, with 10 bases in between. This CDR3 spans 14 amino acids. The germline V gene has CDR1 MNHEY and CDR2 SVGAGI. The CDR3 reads CASSYSYSGETQYF. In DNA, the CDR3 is TGTGCCAGCAGTTACTCGTACAGCGGGGAGACCCAGTACTTC.

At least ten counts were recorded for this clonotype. The CDR3 loop is CAISEGTSIQETQYF. CDR3 DNA: TGTGCCATCAGTGAAGGGACTAGCATCCAAGAGACCCAGTACTTC. The V call is TRBV10-3, the J call TRBJ2-5, with 9 bases matching TRBD2. Unmatched junction bases numbered 3, after V lost 3 bases and J lost 1 base. In germline, CDR1 is ENHRY, CDR2 SYGVKD. This CDR3 has 15 amino acids.

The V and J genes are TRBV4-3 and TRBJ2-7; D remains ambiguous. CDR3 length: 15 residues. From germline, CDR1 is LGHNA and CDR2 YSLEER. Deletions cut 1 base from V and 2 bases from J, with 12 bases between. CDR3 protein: CASSQVGVAPYEQYF. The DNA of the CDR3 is TGCGCCAGCAGCCAAGTGGGTGTTGCCCCCTACGAGCAGTACTTC.

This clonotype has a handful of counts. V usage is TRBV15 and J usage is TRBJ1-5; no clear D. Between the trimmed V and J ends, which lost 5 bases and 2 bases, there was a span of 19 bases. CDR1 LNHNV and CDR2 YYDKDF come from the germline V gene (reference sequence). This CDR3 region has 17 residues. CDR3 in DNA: TGTGCCACCAGCGGGCTCCAACTTGGTGTCGGCAATCAGCCCCAGCATTTT. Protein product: CATSGLQLGVGNQPQHF.

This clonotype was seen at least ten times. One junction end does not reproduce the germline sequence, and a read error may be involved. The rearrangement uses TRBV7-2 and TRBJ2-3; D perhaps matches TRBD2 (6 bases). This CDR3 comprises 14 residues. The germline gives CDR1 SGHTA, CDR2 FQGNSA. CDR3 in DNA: TGCGCCAGCAGCTTGGCTGGGGGAGGAGATACGCAGTATTTT. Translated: CASSLAGGGDTQYF.

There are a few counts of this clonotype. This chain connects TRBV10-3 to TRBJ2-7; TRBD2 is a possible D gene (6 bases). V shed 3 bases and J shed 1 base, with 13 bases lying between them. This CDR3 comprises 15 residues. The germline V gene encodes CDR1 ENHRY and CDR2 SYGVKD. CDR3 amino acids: CAISESGEVSYEQYF. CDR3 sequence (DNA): TGTGCCATCAGTGAATCGGGGGAGGTGTCCTACGAGCAGTACTTC.